This record concerns one T cell receptor beta chain sequence. Its specificity is not known. Donors showed nominal health when sampled, although they likely had unrecorded immune exposures. V dropped 3 bases and J dropped 8; count of bases not matched to a gene: 6. Germline loops: CDR1 SGDLS, CDR2 YYNGEE. The CDR3 sequence is 14 residues long. 60 Vbeta and 13 Jbeta primers were used in PCR. The assay was immunoSEQ multiplex PCR, and TCRdb's table has in-frame clones only and misses some. The table has around 140,000 clones, roughly 80% seen once. This record belongs to a study of cytomegalovirus exposure and HLA in healthy donors. Study results and caveats: Usually a TCR sequence was rare, but some public TCRs were found in many donors.

The sample taken for sequencing was PBMCs. The V and J genes are TRBV9 and TRBJ1-2; 11 positions match TRBD1. This clonotype was sampled from a man in his forties in good health and CMV-seronegative. CDR3 in DNA: TGTGCCAGCAGCGCGATGGGACAGGGGGACGGCTACACCTTC. Protein product: CASSAMGQGDGYTF. Full variable domain (remainder filled in from reference TRBV9 and TRBJ1-2): DSGVTQTPKHLITATGQRVTLRCSPRSGDLSVYWYQQSLDQGLQFLIQYYNGEERAKGNILERFSAQQFPDLHSELNLSSLELGDSALYFCASSAMGQGDGYTFGSGTRLTVV.